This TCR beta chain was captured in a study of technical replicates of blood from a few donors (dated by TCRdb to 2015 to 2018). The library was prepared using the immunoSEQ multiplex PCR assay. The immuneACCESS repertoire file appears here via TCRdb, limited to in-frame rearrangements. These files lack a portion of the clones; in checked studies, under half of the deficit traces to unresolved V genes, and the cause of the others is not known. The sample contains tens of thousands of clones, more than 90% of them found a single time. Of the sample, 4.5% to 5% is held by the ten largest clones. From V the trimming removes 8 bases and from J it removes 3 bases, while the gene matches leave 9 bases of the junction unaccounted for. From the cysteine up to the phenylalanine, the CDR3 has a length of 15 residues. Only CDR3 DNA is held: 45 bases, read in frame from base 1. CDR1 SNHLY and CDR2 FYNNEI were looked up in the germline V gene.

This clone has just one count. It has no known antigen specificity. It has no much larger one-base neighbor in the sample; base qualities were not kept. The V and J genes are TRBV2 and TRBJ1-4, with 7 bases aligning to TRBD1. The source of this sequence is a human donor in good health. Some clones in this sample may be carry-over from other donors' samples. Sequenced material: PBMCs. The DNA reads TGTGCCAGCGCAAGCTCAGGGGGGTCTAATGAAAAACTGTTTTTT. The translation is CASASSGGSNEKLFF.